A selection of T cell receptor beta chains follows, all from one sample in a study of OX40 agonist ivuxolimab in advanced cancers. The table came from immunoSEQ multiplex PCR; TCRdb's copy has only in-frame clones and leaves some out. This table holds 53,000 or so clones, about four fifths found once. The sequencing used CD4+ or CD8+ T cells sorted from blood, collected in a trial of the OX40 agonist ivuxolimab. The receptors originated from an adult with an advanced solid tumor such as melanoma, head and neck, liver or kidney cancer. Both conserved end residues are part of each CDR3. D genes are given only for firm matches. Only part of the rows carry a size: once, few, many, or a class if the clone is expanded.

size	V	D	J	DNA	CDR3
NA	TRBV5-4	TRBD2	TRBJ2-1	TGTGCCAGCAGCCGGCGGGGGAGTGAGCAGTTCTTC	CASSRRGSEQFF
once	TRBV7-2	NA	TRBJ2-1	TGTGCCAGCAGCTTAGAGAAGTACAATGAGCAGTTCTTC	CASSLEKYNEQFF
NA	TRBV27	NA	TRBJ1-6	TGTGCCACCAAAGGGGGGGGAGGGTCACCCCTCCACTTT	CATKGGGGSPLHF
NA	TRBV6-1	TRBD2	TRBJ2-1	TGTGCCAGCAGTGGCCCCAGGACTAGCGCCCACAATGAGCAGTTCTTC	CASSGPRTSAHNEQFF
NA	TRBV5-6	TRBD1	TRBJ2-7	TGTGCCAGCAGCATGGGACAGGGGCTGTACGAGCAGTACTTC	CASSMGQGLYEQYF
NA	TRBV30	NA	TRBJ1-6	TGTGCCTGGATCAAAGGACAGACTAATTCACCCCTCCACTTT	CAWIKGQTNSPLHF
NA	TRBV10-2	NA	TRBJ2-7	TGCGCCAGCAGTGAGTACCCCTACGAGCAGTACTTC	CASSEYPYEQYF
NA	TRBV5-4	NA	TRBJ2-5	TGTGCCAGCAGCTTGGCGGGTCGGGGCCAAGAGACCCAGTACTTC	CASSLAGRGQETQYF
NA	TRBV6-5	NA	TRBJ1-1	TGTGCCAGCAGTACCGGGTGGAACACTGAAGCTTTCTTT	CASSTGWNTEAFF
NA	TRBV30	NA	TRBJ1-2	TGTGCCTGGAGTGTACGAGCTGCGAGTCACAGCACCTTC	CAWSVRAASHSTF
NA	TRBV6-1	NA	TRBJ1-2	TGTGCCAGCACTATGGGACTCAGCGAGGGCTACACCTTC	CASTMGLSEGYTF
NA	TRBV28	TRBD2	TRBJ2-3	TGTGCCAGCAGTTTAGGCGGGGGGATACTTAGCACAGATACGCAGTATTTT	CASSLGGGILSTDTQYF
NA	TRBV7-9	TRBD2	TRBJ2-7	TGTGCCAGCAGCTTGGCCGGGACTAGCGGCGAGCAGTACTTC	CASSLAGTSGEQYF
NA	TRBV6-1	NA	TRBJ2-3	TGTGCCAGCAGTGAAGCGTCCGGCGCGGCAGATACGCAGTATTTT	CASSEASGAADTQYF
NA	TRBV4-1	TRBD2	TRBJ2-1	TGCGCCAGCAGCCAAGAATTCCGACTAGCACCGTTCTTC	CASSQEFRLAPFF
NA	TRBV7-9	NA	TRBJ1-6	TGTGCCAGCAGCTTATCCCGGGGACGGCTCCCCTCACCCCTCCACTTT	CASSLSRGRLPSPLHF
NA	TRBV5-1	NA	TRBJ2-1	TGCGCCAGCAGCTCCCTCCCGAGCTCCTACAATGAGCAGTTCTTC	CASSSLPSSYNEQFF
once	TRBV6-5	NA	TRBJ2-7	TGTGCCAGCACCAAGCAGTACGAGCAGTACTTC	CASTKQYEQYF
NA	TRBV7-2	NA	TRBJ2-1	TGTGCCAGCAGCTCACCAGGGGGGGCGCAAAATGAGCAGTTCTTC	CASSSPGGAQNEQFF
NA	TRBV6-4	NA	TRBJ2-3	TGTGCCAGCAGCATCTCGGAGGGCACAGATACGCAGTATTTT	CASSISEGTDTQYF
few	TRBV2	NA	TRBJ1-2	TGTGCCAGCAGGGGACGGAACTCTAACTATGGCTACACCTTC	CASRGRNSNYGYTF
NA	TRBV30	NA	TRBJ1-2	TGTGCCTGGAGTGTAACCCCCAGGACTAGCTACACCTTC	CAWSVTPRTSYTF
NA	TRBV30	NA	TRBJ1-1	TGTGCCTGGGGACAGCCGAACACTGAAGCTTTCTTT	CAWGQPNTEAFF
NA	TRBV18	NA	TRBJ2-5	TGTGCCAGCTCACGTTCGGGAGTTAGGCAAGAGACCCAGTACTTC	CASSRSGVRQETQYF
NA	TRBV5-5	NA	TRBJ2-7	TGTGCCAGCAGCTTAGAGTTAGGCGAGCAGTACTTC	CASSLELGEQYF
NA	TRBV14	TRBD2	TRBJ2-7	TGTGCCAGCAGCCAGATAGCGGGAGAAGCGAACGAGCAGTACTTC	CASSQIAGEANEQYF
NA	TRBV9	NA	TRBJ2-3	TGTGCCAGCAGCGAAGAGGTCCGGACAGATACGCAGTATTTT	CASSEEVRTDTQYF
NA	TRBV29-1	NA	TRBJ2-7	TGCAGCGTTGGAGGGGCAAACGAGCAGTACTTC	CSVGGANEQYF
NA	TRBV7-9	NA	TRBJ2-5	TGTGCCAGCAGCTTAGCCCAGGGCGGGGAGACCCAGTACTTC	CASSLAQGGETQYF
few	TRBV19	TRBD2	TRBJ2-7	TGTGCCAGTAGTAGGCGGGAGGGCCTCTACGAGCAGTACTTC	CASSRREGLYEQYF
NA	TRBV6-5	TRBD1	TRBJ2-7	TGTGCCAGCAGCAACTCGGGGACAGGGGCCTACGAGCAGTACTTC	CASSNSGTGAYEQYF
NA	TRBV19	NA	TRBJ2-6	TGTGCCAGTAGTTTAGGACAAACTGGGGCCAACGTCCTGACTTTC	CASSLGQTGANVLTF
NA	TRBV6-5	NA	TRBJ1-1	TGTGCCAGCAGCAATAGGGATGGGAACACTGAAGCTTTCTTT	CASSNRDGNTEAFF
few	TRBV29-1	NA	TRBJ2-7	TGCAGCGCTGCCGACCTCTACGAGCAGTACTTC	CSAADLYEQYF
NA	TRBV5-1	NA	TRBJ1-1	TGCGCCAGCAGGGGGGGACTAGACAGAAAGATCGAAGCTTTCTTT	CASRGGLDRKIEAFF
NA	TRBV5-4	TRBD2	TRBJ2-1	TGTGCCAGCAGCTTGGGGGCTAGCGGGAGAGGATTTGGAGATGAGCAGTTCTTC	CASSLGASGRGFGDEQFF
few	TRBV5-6	TRBD1	TRBJ2-3	TGTGCCAGCAGCTCGACCGGACAGGCGAGCACAGATACGCAGTATTTT	CASSSTGQASTDTQYF
NA	TRBV5-1	NA	TRBJ2-1	TGCGCCAGCAGCTTGGGACAGTACTCCTACAATGAGCAGTTCTTC	CASSLGQYSYNEQFF
NA	TRBV5-4	TRBD2	TRBJ2-3	TGTGCCAGCAGCTTCGAAGCGGGAGAATTGAATACGCAGTATTTT	CASSFEAGELNTQYF
NA	TRBV6-6	NA	TRBJ2-2	TGTGCCAGCAGCCTGGGGCGGTTCGCCGGGGAGCTGTTTTTT	CASSLGRFAGELFF
NA	TRBV4-1	NA	TRBJ1-5	TGCGCCAGCAGCCAAGTAATGTGGCAGGGGCAATATAGCAATCAGCCCCAGCATTTT	CASSQVMWQGQYSNQPQHF
NA	TRBV7-9	NA	TRBJ2-3	TGTGCCAGCAGCTTAACTGTTATTACAGATACGCAGTATTTT	CASSLTVITDTQYF
NA	TRBV5-5	TRBD2	TRBJ2-3	TGTGCCAGCAGCCCGGGACTAGCGGGAGTGGGTAGGACAGATACGCAGTATTTT	CASSPGLAGVGRTDTQYF
NA	TRBV18	NA	TRBJ1-2	TGTGCCAGCTCACCAAACGGGGGGGGCGGTTCGTCGAACTATGGCTACACCTTC	CASSPNGGGGSSNYGYTF
NA	TRBV14	NA	TRBJ1-3	TGTGCCAGCAGCCAGGGGCAGCGAGGAAACACCATATATTTT	CASSQGQRGNTIYF
NA	TRBV7-2	NA	TRBJ2-1	TGTGCCAGCAGCTTACGGCAGGGTGAGCAGTTCTTC	CASSLRQGEQFF
NA	TRBV2	NA	TRBJ2-5	TGTGCCAGCAGTGAAGAACGTATGGAGACCCAGTACTTC	CASSEERMETQYF
NA	TRBV6-1	NA	TRBJ1-1	TGTGCCAGCGGTAGGGCTGAAGCTTTCTTT	CASGRAEAFF
NA	TRBV5-1	NA	TRBJ1-5	TGCGCCAGCAGCGAGGGGGGTAGCAATCAGCCCCAGCATTTT	CASSEGGSNQPQHF
NA	TRBV14	TRBD2	TRBJ2-2	TGTGCCAGCAGCCCTTACGGGAGGAACACCGGGGAGCTGCTTTTT	CASSPYGRNTGELLF
NA	TRBV5-1	TRBD2	TRBJ2-7	TGCGCCAGCAAGACTAGCGGCGCCTACGAGCAGTACTTC	CASKTSGAYEQYF
NA	TRBV30	NA	TRBJ1-1	TGTGCCTGGCACGACGGGGTAAGCACTGAAGCTTTCTTT	CAWHDGVSTEAFF
NA	TRBV30	NA	TRBJ2-7	TGTGCCTGGAGTGTACAGACAGGCGTTTGGGGGCTTGGGTACGAGCAGTACTTC	CAWSVQTGVWGLGYEQYF
NA	TRBV5-6	NA	TRBJ2-3	TGTGCCAGCAGCTTGGTGGCGCAGAGCACAGATACGCAGTATTTT	CASSLVAQSTDTQYF
NA	TRBV11-2	NA	TRBJ2-1	TGTGCCAGCAGCTTGGGAAATTCCTACAATGAGCAGTTCTTC	CASSLGNSYNEQFF
NA	TRBV9	NA	TRBJ2-1	TGTGCCAGCAGCCCAATGGGAAGTAAGCAGTTCTTC	CASSPMGSKQFF